Shown below are 30 T cell receptor beta chains from a single sample sequenced in a study of blood T cell repertoires in COVID-19. Sequenced by immunoSEQ multiplex PCR; TCRdb stores in-frame clones only, minus some. The sample shows 200,000 to 250,000 clones, 80% to 90% of them seen only once. The specimen was peripheral blood. The receptor set was obtained from a woman older than 75 with active or convalescent COVID-19.

The table lists this clone with a few counts. This chain connects TRBV27 to TRBJ1-6; TRBD1 might be the D (6 bases). V dropped 4 bases and J dropped 5 bases, with 9 bases sitting between them. Germline V CDR1 and CDR2: MNHEY, SMNVEV (reference sequence). The CDR3 covers 14 residues. CDR3: CASSSRTDNSPLHF. The CDR3 DNA reads TGTGCCAGCAGTTCCCGGACAGATAATTCACCCCTCCACTTT.

The count of this clone is one. The chain links TRBV7-9 to TRBJ2-1, with D perhaps TRBD2 (6 bases). With 4 bases removed from V and 5 bases from J, the gap between germline ends came to 15 bases. Germline-derived CDR1 and CDR2 are SEHNR and FQNEAQ (reference sequence). The CDR3 has 15 residues. This CDR3 reads CASSSHGRENNEQFF. The CDR3 DNA reads TGTGCCAGCAGCTCCCATGGGCGGGAAAACAATGAGCAGTTCTTC. The whole variable domain, filled in from reference TRBV7-9 and TRBJ2-1, reads DTGVSQNPRHKITKRGQNVTFRCDPISEHNRLYWYRQTLGQGPEFLTYFQNEAQLEKSRLLSDRFSAERPKGSFSTLEIQRTEQGDSAMYLCASSSHGRENNEQFFGPGTRLTVL.

This sequence joins TRBV4-1 and TRBJ1-5; 8 bases map to TRBD1. The V gene end was trimmed by 4 bases and the J gene end by 8 bases; junction bases not matched to a gene: 13. CDR3 size: 16 residues. CDR1 and CDR2 from the germline V gene are MGHRA and YSYEKL. The DNA of the CDR3 is TGCGCCAGCAGCCCACCGACAGGGGCGGATGGGGAGCCCCAGCATTTT. This sequence encodes CASSPPTGADGEPQHF.

The J gene is TRBJ2-2, the V gene TRBV2, with a weak D call TRBD2 (6 bases). This CDR3 is 16 amino acids long. The germline V and J ends were trimmed by 2 bases and 0 bases, with 10 bases remaining between them. In germline, CDR1 is SNHLY, CDR2 FYNNEI. CDR3: CASSELGGSNTGELFF. CDR3 nucleotide sequence: TGTGCCAGCAGTGAATTGGGGGGATCGAACACCGGGGAGCTGTTTTTT.

This chain links TRBV15 with TRBJ2-4; D gene unclear. Trimming left V 1 base short and J 0 bases short, with 13 bases between. The CDR3 runs to 17 residues. Germline V lookup: CDR1 LNHNV, CDR2 YYDKDF (reference sequence). CDR3 DNA: TGTGCCACCAGCAGAGTTGGAGAAACCCTAGCCAAAAACATTCAGTACTTC. Translating gives CATSRVGETLAKNIQYF.

V and J are TRBV27 and TRBJ2-5; possibly TRBD1 for D (6 bases). The CDR3 spans 14 residues. Germline CDR1 MNHEY, CDR2 SMNVEV (reference sequence). Trimming removed 5 bases from V and 2 bases from J, with 12 bases in between. CDR3 in amino acids: CASSRGQKQETQYF. CDR3 DNA: TGTGCCAGCAGTAGAGGACAGAAACAAGAGACCCAGTACTTC.

In nucleotides, the CDR3 is TGTGCCAGCAGTTACTCGATGGGACTGTACAATGAGCAGTTCTTC. It yields the protein CASSYSMGLYNEQFF. J is TRBJ2-1 and V is TRBV6-6, with a weak D call TRBD2 (6 bases). The germline V gene encodes CDR1 MNHNY and CDR2 SVGAGI (reference sequence). CDR3 length: 15 residues. Trimming left V 0 bases short and J 4 bases short, with 10 bases between.

This clone was counted between two and nine times. In the same sample, other DNA sequences code for this CDR3. V and J are TRBV18 and TRBJ1-2; 7 bases align to TRBD1. After removal of 6 bases from V and 2 bases from J, the junction contained 6 bases not matched to a gene. The V gene's germline CDR1 is KGHSH and CDR2 LQKENI. This CDR3 has 14 amino acids. The CDR3 loop is CASSPGQANYGYTF. In DNA, the CDR3 is TGTGCCAGCTCTCCCGGACAGGCGAACTATGGCTACACCTTC.

The genes are TRBV7-2 and TRBJ2-2; D is ambiguous. The CDR3 consists of 15 residues. Germline V gene sequence: CDR1 SGHTA, CDR2 FQGNSA. V shed 3 bases and J shed 3 bases, with 11 bases lying between them. The DNA of the CDR3 is TGTGCCAGCAGCTTCCAGTCAATTGACACCGGGGAGCTGTTTTTT. Protein product: CASSFQSIDTGELFF. The full variable domain, with the rest looked up from reference TRBV7-2 and TRBJ2-2, is GAGVSQSPSNKVTEKGKDVELRCDPISGHTALYWYRQSLGQGLEFLIYFQGNSAPDKSGLPSDRFSAERTGGSVSTLTIQRTQQEDSAVYLCASSFQSIDTGELFFGEGSRLTVL.

V and J are TRBV9 and TRBJ2-1; 7 positions match TRBD2. CDR1 and CDR2 from the germline V gene are SGDLS and YYNGEE. The V gene end was trimmed by 6 bases and the J gene end by 7 bases; junction bases not matched to a gene: 13. The CDR3 contains 15 residues. The CDR3 protein is CASTGIVAGSNEQFF. The CDR3 region has the DNA TGTGCCAGCACCGGTATAGTAGCGGGTAGTAATGAGCAGTTCTTC.

This clone was counted once. The chain has TRBV4-3 and TRBJ2-1; perhaps TRBD2 as D (6 bases). The germline V gene has CDR1 LGHNA and CDR2 YSLEER. The CDR3 spans 16 residues. V was trimmed by 4 bases and J by 6 bases, leaving 19 bases between them. The CDR3 DNA reads TGCGCCAGCAGCCCCCTGGCTAGGGAGCGGGTCAATGAGCAGTTCTTC. This codes for CASSPLARERVNEQFF.

The CDR3 DNA reads TGTGCCAGCAGCGGGGCGGGGGCCAGCTCTGGAAACACCATATATTTT. Protein sequence: CASSGAGASSGNTIYF. The gene calls are TRBV9 and TRBJ1-3; D possibly corresponds to TRBD1 (6 bases). The V gene's germline CDR1 is SGDLS and CDR2 YYNGEE. Trimming cost V 3 bases and J 0 bases, with 13 bases left between them. The CDR3 is 16 residues long.

The chain's CDR3 is CASSSIQVEAFF. DNA of the CDR3: TGTGCCAGCAGTTCAATACAGGTTGAAGCTTTCTTT. The chain joins TRBV6-2 or TRBV6-3 to TRBJ1-1, with D possibly being TRBD1 (5 bases). Trimming left V 4 bases short and J 7 bases short, with 10 bases between. Germline values: CDR1 MNHEY, CDR2 SVGEGT. The CDR3 consists of 12 residues.

The chain combines TRBV7-2 with TRBJ1-2; 8 nucleotides match TRBD1. Germline values: CDR1 SGHTA, CDR2 FQGNSA. CDR3 length: 16 residues. V was pared by 0 bases and J by 4 bases, with 7 bases of the junction left unmatched. CDR3: CASSLADRAPFYGYTF. In DNA form, the CDR3 reads TGTGCCAGCAGCTTAGCGGACAGGGCCCCTTTCTATGGCTACACCTTC.

The chain employs TRBV6-5 and TRBJ1-2; no definite D call. Looked up from germline, CDR1 is MNHEY and CDR2 is SVGAGI. Trimming stripped 5 bases from V and 0 bases from J, with 10 bases between. The CDR3 contains 14 residues. Here the CDR3 DNA reads TGTGCCAGCAGTCTAAGGACTGCTAACTATGGCTACACCTTC. It translates to CASSLRTANYGYTF.

V and J are TRBV11-3 and TRBJ2-3, with D unresolved. Trimming took 1 base from V and 3 from J, leaving 8 bases between them. Germline assignment: CDR1 SGHNT and CDR2 YENEEA. The CDR3 has 14 amino acids. Here the CDR3 DNA reads TGTGCCAGCAGCTTAGTCCGAGCTACAGATACGCAGTATTTT. Translation: CASSLVRATDTQYF. Together with reference TRBV11-3 and TRBJ2-3, the CDR3 gives the full variable domain: EAGVVQSPRYKIIEKKQPVAFWCNPISGHNTLYWYLQNLGQGPELLIRYENEEAVDDSQLPKDRFSAERLKGVDSTLKIQPAELGDSAVYLCASSLVRATDTQYFGPGTRLTVL.

CDR3 protein: CASSVTGLETQYF. The CDR3 DNA reads as TGTGCCAGCAGCGTGACAGGGCTGGAGACCCAGTACTTC. The chain uses TRBV11-2 and TRBJ2-5; 7 bases align to TRBD1. Germline loops: CDR1 SGHAT, CDR2 FQNNGV. The CDR3 runs 13 residues. Trimming at V came to 5 bases and at J to 5 bases, leaving 5 bases not matched to a gene.

The rearrangement joins TRBV6-5 to TRBJ2-3, with 7 bases aligning to TRBD1. CDR1 and CDR2 (germline): MNHEY, SVGAGI. The CDR3 loop spans 15 amino acids. V lost 6 bases to trimming and J lost 1 base; unmatched junction nucleotides: 7. The chain's CDR3 is CASRAGTVRTDTQYF. CDR3 nucleotides: TGTGCCAGCAGGGCCGGGACAGTCCGCACAGATACGCAGTATTTT.

The chain combines TRBV7-9 with TRBJ1-2, with 7 bases identical to TRBD1. Germline V gene data show CDR1 as SEHNR and CDR2 as FQNEAQ (reference sequence). This CDR3 has 14 residues. J lost 7 bases, V lost 6 bases, and 11 bases had no gene match. The DNA of the CDR3 is TGTGCCAGCAGACAAATGTCTCAGGGGGGTGGCTACACCTTC. It encodes CASRQMSQGGGYTF. The complete variable domain, with remaining parts taken from reference TRBV7-9 and TRBJ1-2, reads DTGVSQNPRHKITKRGQNVTFRCDPISEHNRLYWYRQTLGQGPEFLTYFQNEAQLEKSRLLSDRFSAERPKGSFSTLEIQRTEQGDSAMYLCASRQMSQGGGYTFGSGTRLTVV.

This clone was detected only a few times. The chain employs TRBV5-4 and TRBJ2-7, with a possible D match to TRBD2 (7 bases). Trimming removed 0 bases at V and 3 bases at J, with 10 bases between. The CDR3 runs 14 residues. The V gene's germline CDR1 is SGHNT and CDR2 YYREEE (reference sequence). The CDR3 DNA sequence: TGTGCCAGCAGCTTGGCGGGGGGCATCTACGAGCAGTACTTC. This codes for CASSLAGGIYEQYF.

This rearrangement joins TRBV4-2 to TRBJ2-1; TRBD2 matches at 10 bases. Trimming at V came to 2 bases and at J to 7 bases, leaving 11 bases not matched to a gene. Germline CDR1 LGHNA, CDR2 YNFKEQ. The CDR3 totals 17 residues. Here the CDR3 reads CASSQTARTSGENEQFF. In DNA, the CDR3 is TGTGCCAGCAGCCAAACCGCGCGTACTAGCGGGGAGAATGAGCAGTTCTTC.

The rearrangement links TRBV9 to TRBJ2-3; possible D gene TRBD1, 5 bases. The V end lost 3 bases, the J end lost 8 bases, and 10 bases lay between the germline ends. The CDR3 extends over 12 amino acids. Germline assignment: CDR1 SGDLS and CDR2 YYNGEE. The CDR3 here is CASSASQGTQYF. As DNA, the CDR3 is TGTGCCAGCAGCGCCTCCCAGGGTACGCAGTATTTT.

There are a few counts of this clone. V usage is TRBV9 and J usage is TRBJ2-2, with 9 bases matching TRBD2. This CDR3 region has 16 residues. CDR1 SGDLS and CDR2 YYNGEE come from the germline V gene. J was trimmed by 1 base and V by 1 base; bases with no gene match: 2. The CDR3 sequence: CASSVTTSGNTGELFF. The CDR3 coding sequence is TGTGCCAGCAGCGTAACGACTAGCGGGAACACCGGGGAGCTGTTTTTT. The full variable domain, in which reference TRBV9 and TRBJ2-2 provide the parts outside the CDR3, is DSGVTQTPKHLITATGQRVTLRCSPRSGDLSVYWYQQSLDQGLQFLIQYYNGEERAKGNILERFSAQQFPDLHSELNLSSLELGDSALYFCASSVTTSGNTGELFFGEGSRLTVL.

The V and J genes are TRBV6-5 and TRBJ2-1, with a tentative D call TRBD2 (7 bases). Trimming took 5 bases from V and 4 from J, leaving 15 bases between them. This CDR3 has 15 amino acids. The germline V gene has CDR1 MNHEY and CDR2 SVGAGI. The CDR3 sequence is CASSLQGRGYNEQFF. As DNA, the CDR3 is TGTGCCAGCAGTCTCCAAGGGAGGGGGTACAATGAGCAGTTCTTC.

The CDR3 loop is CASSLDKPSSGNTIYF. The CDR3, as DNA: TGTGCCAGCAGCTTGGACAAACCCAGCTCTGGAAACACCATATATTTT. The chain couples TRBV5-4 to TRBJ1-3; D remains unclear. The CDR3 contains 16 residues. V lost 0 bases and J 0 bases, leaving 10 bases between the germline ends. Germline loops: CDR1 SGHNT, CDR2 YYREEE (reference sequence).

The chain recombines TRBV5-4 with TRBJ1-2, with D unresolved. The CDR3 sequence is 13 residues long. CDR1 and CDR2 (germline): SGHNT, YYREEE (reference sequence). The ends were cut back, 0 bases at V and 5 bases at J, with 8 bases in the middle. The CDR3 protein is CASSLGRLYGYTF. The CDR3 region has the DNA TGTGCCAGCAGCTTGGGTCGTCTGTATGGCTACACCTTC. The entire variable domain, with the rest obtained from reference TRBV5-4 and TRBJ1-2, is as follows: ETGVTQSPTHLIKTRGQQVTLRCSSQSGHNTVSWYQQALGQGPQFIFQYYREEENGRGNFPPRFSGLQFPNYSSELNVNALELDDSALYLCASSLGRLYGYTFGSGTRLTVV.

The chain uses TRBV9 and TRBJ2-3, with 9 bases that match TRBD2. After removal of 3 bases from V and 2 bases from J, the junction contained 4 bases not matched to a gene. The CDR3 contains 15 residues. Germline loops: CDR1 SGDLS, CDR2 YYNGEE. This CDR3 is CASSAGTSYTDTQYF. The CDR3 DNA reads TGTGCCAGCAGCGCCGGGACTAGCTACACAGATACGCAGTATTTT.

This clone was detected a few times. This chain joins TRBV6-2 or TRBV6-3 and TRBJ2-1; D unresolved. Per germline, CDR1 MNHEY and CDR2 SVGEGT. CDR3 length equals 15 residues. The V gene lost 6 bases and the J gene lost 0 bases, with 12 bases spanning the gap. CDR3 bases: TGTGCCAGCAGCGCGACTCTTACCTCCTACAATGAGCAGTTCTTC. It codes for CASSATLTSYNEQFF.

The genes are TRBV15 and TRBJ2-7; the match to TRBD1 covers 9 bases. Germline lookup yields CDR1 LNHNV and CDR2 YYDKDF (reference sequence). The CDR3 runs 15 residues. After removal of 0 bases from V and 4 bases from J, the junction contained 4 bases not matched to a gene. For the CDR3, the DNA is TGTGCCACCAGCAGAGAGATTGGGACAGGGTACGAGCAGTACTTC. Protein product: CATSREIGTGYEQYF.

The V call is TRBV11-3, the J call TRBJ1-1; TRBD1 matches 7 bases. The CDR3 spans 15 residues. V dropped 2 bases and J dropped 7; count of bases not matched to a gene: 10. Germline V gene data show CDR1 as SGHNT and CDR2 as YENEEA. The CDR3, as DNA: TGTGCCAGCAGCTTAATCAGGGGACAGACTGTTGAAGCTTTCTTT. It yields the protein CASSLIRGQTVEAFF. Full variable domain (rest looked up from reference TRBV11-3 and TRBJ1-1): EAGVVQSPRYKIIEKKQPVAFWCNPISGHNTLYWYLQNLGQGPELLIRYENEEAVDDSQLPKDRFSAERLKGVDSTLKIQPAELGDSAVYLCASSLIRGQTVEAFFGQGTRLTVV.